This T cell receptor (beta chain) was recovered during a study of tumor-infiltrating lymphocytes in primary liver carcinoma. Taking 20-30 mg of unsorted bulk tissue, the authors co-extracted RNA and DNA. A primer matching the constant region was used to make TCR beta cDNA from approximately 0.55 ug of total RNA. ARM-PCR, slightly modified, supplied the TCR beta libraries through three nested multiplex PCR rounds. A single record per CDR3 protein comes from TCRdb applying MiXCR to the multiplex PCR reads. The sample has over 100,000 distinct CDR3 sequences, about two thirds seen once. Sample: tumor-adjacent normal liver tissue. The TCR originated in a woman aged 60 to 75 with primary liver carcinoma and hepatitis B virus infection.

DNA for the CDR3: TGCGCCAGCAGCCCGCTCGGTAGCAACAACAATGAGCAGTTCTTC. Translating gives CASSPLGSNNNEQFF. The rearrangement joins TRBV4-1 to TRBJ2-1, with unresolved D. Trimming left V 4 bases short and J 5 bases short, with 15 bases between. Germline lookup yields CDR1 MGHRA and CDR2 YSYEKL. CDR3 size: 15 residues.